These T cell receptor beta chains were read from a single sample in a study of blood T cell repertoires in COVID-19. Generated by immunoSEQ multiplex PCR, the TCRdb table keeps only in-frame clones and is missing some. The sample lists approximately 140,000 clones, about 80% seen once, with about 2.2% in the top ten. Sequencing used PBMCs or T cells enriched from blood (not recorded which). These receptors originate from a man aged 35 to 55 with acute COVID-19. Both conserved end residues are part of each CDR3. The order of the fields is clone size, D gene, J gene, CDR3 length, V gene, CDR3 protein, CDR3 DNA. The D gene is left open where the match is weak. Size is omitted from some rows. Given values are once, few, many or a class for expanded clones.

clone size: .; D gene: TRBD2; J gene: TRBJ2-7; CDR3 length: 16; V gene: TRBV19; CDR3 protein: CASSKGSGGTSYEQYF; CDR3 DNA: TGTGCCAGTAGTAAGGGAAGCGGGGGGACTTCCTACGAGCAGTACTTC
clone size: .; D gene: .; J gene: TRBJ1-6; CDR3 length: 15; V gene: TRBV5-8; CDR3 protein: CASSSPDRNHSPLHF; CDR3 DNA: TGTGCCAGCAGCTCTCCGGACAGAAACCATTCACCCCTCCACTTT
clone size: .; D gene: TRBD2; J gene: TRBJ2-5; CDR3 length: 15; V gene: TRBV7-2; CDR3 protein: CASSLPGLASETQYF; CDR3 DNA: TGTGCCAGCAGCTTACCGGGACTAGCGTCAGAGACCCAGTACTTC
clone size: once; D gene: TRBD1; J gene: TRBJ1-1; CDR3 length: 15; V gene: TRBV6-5; CDR3 protein: CASSYQGAENTEAFF; CDR3 DNA: TGTGCCAGCAGTTACCAGGGGGCGGAAAACACTGAAGCTTTCTTT
clone size: .; D gene: TRBD1; J gene: TRBJ1-4; CDR3 length: 15; V gene: TRBV7-9; CDR3 protein: CASSLAVGGKEKLFF; CDR3 DNA: TGTGCCAGCAGCTTAGCGGTAGGGGGCAAGGAAAAACTGTTTTTT
clone size: .; D gene: .; J gene: TRBJ2-1; CDR3 length: 11; V gene: TRBV20-1; CDR3 protein: CSALKWYEQFF; CDR3 DNA: TGCAGTGCACTGAAATGGTATGAGCAGTTCTTC
clone size: .; D gene: .; J gene: TRBJ1-1; CDR3 length: 14; V gene: TRBV18; CDR3 protein: CASSPASLNTEAFF; CDR3 DNA: TGTGCCAGCTCACCGGCCAGTTTGAACACTGAAGCTTTCTTT
clone size: .; D gene: TRBD1; J gene: TRBJ2-1; CDR3 length: 14; V gene: TRBV6-5; CDR3 protein: CASSYATGGGEQFF; CDR3 DNA: TGTGCCAGCAGTTACGCGACAGGGGGCGGTGAGCAGTTCTTC
clone size: .; D gene: .; J gene: TRBJ2-7; CDR3 length: 14; V gene: TRBV5-1; CDR3 protein: CASSLVTGTYEQYF; CDR3 DNA: TGCGCCAGCAGCTTGGTGACAGGCACCTACGAGCAGTACTTC
clone size: .; D gene: .; J gene: TRBJ2-2; CDR3 length: 15; V gene: TRBV3-1/TRBV3-2; CDR3 protein: CASSQLLGHDGELFF; CDR3 DNA: TGTGCCAGCAGCCAGTTACTAGGCCATGACGGGGAGCTGTTTTTT
clone size: .; D gene: .; J gene: TRBJ1-1; CDR3 length: 14; V gene: TRBV3-1/TRBV3-2; CDR3 protein: CASTNHPGGTEAFF; CDR3 DNA: TGTGCCAGCACCAATCACCCGGGGGGAACTGAAGCTTTCTTT
clone size: once; D gene: .; J gene: TRBJ1-2; CDR3 length: 14; V gene: TRBV5-8; CDR3 protein: CASSFQGIDYGYTF; CDR3 DNA: TGTGCCAGCAGCTTTCAGGGGATTGACTATGGCTACACCTTC
clone size: .; D gene: TRBD1; J gene: TRBJ1-5; CDR3 length: 16; V gene: TRBV19; CDR3 protein: CASSIVGQANNQPQHF; CDR3 DNA: TGTGCCAGTAGTATTGTAGGACAGGCCAACAATCAGCCCCAGCATTTT
clone size: .; D gene: .; J gene: TRBJ1-2; CDR3 length: 15; V gene: TRBV3-1/TRBV3-2; CDR3 protein: CASSPTGIPNYGYTF; CDR3 DNA: TGTGCCAGCAGCCCCACAGGGATCCCTAACTATGGCTACACCTTC
clone size: .; D gene: TRBD2; J gene: TRBJ2-3; CDR3 length: 16; V gene: TRBV2; CDR3 protein: CASTPGLAGGIDTQYF; CDR3 DNA: TGTGCCAGCACCCCGGGACTAGCGGGGGGCATAGATACGCAGTATTTT
clone size: .; D gene: .; J gene: TRBJ2-3; CDR3 length: 11; V gene: TRBV10-1; CDR3 protein: CASSDRNTQYF; CDR3 DNA: TGCGCCAGCAGTGACAGGAATACGCAGTATTTT
clone size: .; D gene: .; J gene: TRBJ2-5; CDR3 length: 14; V gene: TRBV5-1; CDR3 protein: CASSLYDSTKTQYF; CDR3 DNA: TGCGCCAGCAGCTTGTATGACAGTACGAAGACCCAGTACTTC
clone size: .; D gene: TRBD1; J gene: TRBJ2-2; CDR3 length: 12; V gene: TRBV12-3/TRBV12-4; CDR3 protein: CASSQGAGELFF; CDR3 DNA: TGTGCCAGCAGTCAGGGGGCTGGGGAGCTGTTTTTT
clone size: .; D gene: .; J gene: TRBJ2-1; CDR3 length: 15; V gene: TRBV7-2; CDR3 protein: CASSLGGGLYNEQFF; CDR3 DNA: TGTGCCAGCAGCTTAGGCGGGGGCCTTTACAATGAGCAGTTCTTC
clone size: .; D gene: TRBD1; J gene: TRBJ1-5; CDR3 length: 13; V gene: TRBV30; CDR3 protein: CAWAGQGDQPQHF; CDR3 DNA: TGTGCCTGGGCGGGACAGGGAGATCAGCCCCAGCATTTT
clone size: .; D gene: .; J gene: TRBJ2-3; CDR3 length: 15; V gene: TRBV19; CDR3 protein: CASSIDTRGRDTQYF; CDR3 DNA: TGTGCCAGTAGTATAGACACTAGAGGTAGGGATACGCAGTATTTT
clone size: .; D gene: .; J gene: TRBJ1-1; CDR3 length: 13; V gene: TRBV7-3; CDR3 protein: CASSPRGGTEAFF; CDR3 DNA: TGTGCCAGCAGCCCTCGGGGGGGGACTGAAGCTTTCTTT